Described below is a single T cell receptor beta chain sequence and its context. Its specificity is not known. These data come from a study of Tregs in tolerant kidney transplant recipients. The CDR3 length is 17 residues. Germline V CDR1 and CDR2: SGHRS, YFSETQ. J was trimmed by 1 base and V by 2 bases; bases with no gene match: 3. Thawed PBMCs were FACS-sorted into unstimulated CD4+CD25+CD127- regulatory T cells, CD4+CD25- non-regulatory cells, CD4 and CD8 cells. Some clones are missing from TCRdb's copy, which holds only in-frame ones; the method was immunoSEQ multiplex PCR. The table shows 110,000 or so clones, with around 94% occurring only once. Study-level points and caveats: Biological reproducibility was not directly addressed, but technical replication error appeared minimal. Expanding Tregs on activated donor B cells appeared to best identify donor-specific TCRbeta clones.

The rearrangement joins TRBV5-1 to TRBJ1-4, with 12 bases that match TRBD1. The sequenced sample was CD4+ T cells from blood. The receptor's source is a human donor in good health. This chain's CDR3 is CASSLGTGGLTNEKLFF. The CDR3 region has the DNA TGCGCCAGCAGCTTAGGGACAGGGGGCCTAACTAATGAAAAACTGTTTTTT.